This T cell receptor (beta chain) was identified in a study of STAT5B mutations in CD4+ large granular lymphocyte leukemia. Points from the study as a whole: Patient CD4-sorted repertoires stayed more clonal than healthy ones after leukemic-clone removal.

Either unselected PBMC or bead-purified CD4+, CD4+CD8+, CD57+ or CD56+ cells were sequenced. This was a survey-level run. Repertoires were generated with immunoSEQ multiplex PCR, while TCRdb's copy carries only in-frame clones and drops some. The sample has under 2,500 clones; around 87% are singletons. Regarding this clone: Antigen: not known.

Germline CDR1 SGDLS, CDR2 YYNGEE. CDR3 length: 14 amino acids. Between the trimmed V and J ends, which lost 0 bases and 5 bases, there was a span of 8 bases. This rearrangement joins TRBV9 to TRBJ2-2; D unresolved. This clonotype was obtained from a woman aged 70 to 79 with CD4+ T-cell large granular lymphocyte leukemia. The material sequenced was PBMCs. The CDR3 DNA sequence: TGTGCCAGCAGCGTAGTGGATCGGACCGGGGAGCTGTTTTTT. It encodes CASSVVDRTGELFF.